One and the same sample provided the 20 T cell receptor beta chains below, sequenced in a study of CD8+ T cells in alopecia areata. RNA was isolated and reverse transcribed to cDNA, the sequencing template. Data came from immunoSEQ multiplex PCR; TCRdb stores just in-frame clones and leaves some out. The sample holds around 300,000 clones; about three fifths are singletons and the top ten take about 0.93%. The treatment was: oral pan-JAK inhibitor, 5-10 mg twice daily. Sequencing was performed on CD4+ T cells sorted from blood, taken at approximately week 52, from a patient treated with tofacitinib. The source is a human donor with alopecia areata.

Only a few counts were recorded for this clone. The DNA for the CDR3 is TGTGCCAGCAGCCCCCGGGGGGGAGAGACCCAGTACTTC. This gives the protein CASSPRGGETQYF. The gene calls are TRBV7-2 and TRBJ2-5; TRBD2 agrees at 8 bases. The CDR3 has 13 amino acids. CDR1 and CDR2 (germline): SGHTA, FQGNSA. Trimming took 5 bases from V and 4 from J; bases not matched to a gene: 3. Supplemented by reference TRBV7-2 and TRBJ2-5, the full variable domain reads GAGVSQSPSNKVTEKGKDVELRCDPISGHTALYWYRQSLGQGLEFLIYFQGNSAPDKSGLPSDRFSAERTGGSVSTLTIQRTQQEDSAVYLCASSPRGGETQYFGPGTRLLVL.

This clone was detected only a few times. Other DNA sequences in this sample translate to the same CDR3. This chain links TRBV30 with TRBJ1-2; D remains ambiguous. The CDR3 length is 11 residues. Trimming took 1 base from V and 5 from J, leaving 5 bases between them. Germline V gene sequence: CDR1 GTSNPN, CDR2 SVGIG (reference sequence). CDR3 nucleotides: TGTGCCTGGAGTGCTGGTTATGGCTACACCTTC. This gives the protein CAWSAGYGYTF.

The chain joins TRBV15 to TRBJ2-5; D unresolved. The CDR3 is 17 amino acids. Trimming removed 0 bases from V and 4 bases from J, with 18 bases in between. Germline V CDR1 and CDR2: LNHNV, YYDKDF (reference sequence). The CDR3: CATSRDPVNARGETQYF. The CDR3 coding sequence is TGTGCCACCAGCAGAGATCCGGTAAACGCCCGAGGAGAGACCCAGTACTTC.

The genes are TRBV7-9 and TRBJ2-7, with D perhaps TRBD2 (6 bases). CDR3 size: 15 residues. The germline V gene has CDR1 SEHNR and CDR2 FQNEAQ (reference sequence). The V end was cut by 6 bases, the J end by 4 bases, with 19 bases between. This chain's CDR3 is CASSTTGTYTYEQYF. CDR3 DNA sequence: TGTGCCAGCAGTACGACCGGGACTTATACATACGAGCAGTACTTC.

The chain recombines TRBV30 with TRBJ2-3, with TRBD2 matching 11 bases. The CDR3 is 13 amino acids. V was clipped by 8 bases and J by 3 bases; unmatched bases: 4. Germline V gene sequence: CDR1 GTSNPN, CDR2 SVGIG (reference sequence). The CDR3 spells CAEASGGTDTQYF. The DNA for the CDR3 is TGTGCCGAGGCTAGCGGGGGGACAGATACGCAGTATTTT.

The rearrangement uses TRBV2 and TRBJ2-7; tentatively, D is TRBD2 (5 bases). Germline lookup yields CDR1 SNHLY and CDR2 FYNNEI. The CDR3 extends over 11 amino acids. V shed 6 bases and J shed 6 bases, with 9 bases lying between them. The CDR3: CASRTLGEQYF. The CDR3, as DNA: TGTGCCAGCAGAACACTAGGCGAGCAGTACTTC.

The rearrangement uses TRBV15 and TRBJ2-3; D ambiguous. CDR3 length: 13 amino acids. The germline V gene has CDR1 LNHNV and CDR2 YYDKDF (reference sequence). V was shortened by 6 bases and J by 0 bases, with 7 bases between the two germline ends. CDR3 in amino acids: CATRRPSTDTQYF. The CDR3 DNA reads TGTGCCACCAGGAGGCCTAGCACAGATACGCAGTATTTT.

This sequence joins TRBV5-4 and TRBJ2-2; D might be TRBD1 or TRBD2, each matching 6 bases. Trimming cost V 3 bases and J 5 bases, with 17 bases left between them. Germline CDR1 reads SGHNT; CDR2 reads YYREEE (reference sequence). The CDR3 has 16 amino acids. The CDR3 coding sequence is TGTGCCAGCAGCTCCCGGGGGCCCCCTCGTACCGGGGAGCTGTTTTTT. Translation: CASSSRGPPRTGELFF.

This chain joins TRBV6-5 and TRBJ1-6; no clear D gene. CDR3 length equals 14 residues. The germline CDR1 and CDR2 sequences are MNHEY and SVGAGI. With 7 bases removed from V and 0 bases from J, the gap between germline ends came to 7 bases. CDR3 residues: CASTALSYNSPLHF. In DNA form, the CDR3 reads TGTGCCAGCACCGCCCTCTCCTATAATTCACCCCTCCACTTT.

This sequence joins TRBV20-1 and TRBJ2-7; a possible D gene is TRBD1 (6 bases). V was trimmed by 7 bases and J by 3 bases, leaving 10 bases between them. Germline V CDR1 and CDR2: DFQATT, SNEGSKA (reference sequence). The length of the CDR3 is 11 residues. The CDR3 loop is CSGLTGYEQYF. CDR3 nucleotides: TGCAGTGGGCTGACAGGCTACGAGCAGTACTTC.

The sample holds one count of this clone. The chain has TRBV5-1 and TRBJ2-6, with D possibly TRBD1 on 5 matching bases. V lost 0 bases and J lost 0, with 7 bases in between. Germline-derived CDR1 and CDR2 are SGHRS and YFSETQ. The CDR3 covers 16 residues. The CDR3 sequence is CASSLVQGSGANVLTF. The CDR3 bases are TGCGCCAGCAGCTTGGTGCAGGGCTCTGGGGCCAACGTCCTGACTTTC.

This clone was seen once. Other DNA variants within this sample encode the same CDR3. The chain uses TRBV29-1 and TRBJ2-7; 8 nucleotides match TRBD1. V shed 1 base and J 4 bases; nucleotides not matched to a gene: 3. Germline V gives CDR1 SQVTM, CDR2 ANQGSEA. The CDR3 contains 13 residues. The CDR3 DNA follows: TGCAGCGTTGAAGGGCAGGGGGCTTACGAGCAGTACTTC. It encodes CSVEGQGAYEQYF.

CDR3 nucleotides: TGTGCCAGTACCACCACCTGGAGGGTGGGGGTGAACTATGGCTACACCTTC. This sequence encodes CASTTTWRVGVNYGYTF. This chain links TRBV19 with TRBJ1-2; D perhaps matches TRBD1 (5 bases). There are 17 residues in the CDR3. The V gene's germline CDR1 is LNHDA and CDR2 SQIVND (reference sequence). With 7 bases removed from V and 2 bases from J, the gap between germline ends came to 23 bases. The whole variable domain, remainder taken from reference TRBV19 and TRBJ1-2, is DGGITQSPKYLFRKEGQNVTLSCEQNLNHDAMYWYRQDPGQGLRLIYYSQIVNDFQKGDIAEGYSVSREKKESFPLTVTSAQKNPTAFYLCASTTTWRVGVNYGYTFGSGTRLTVV.

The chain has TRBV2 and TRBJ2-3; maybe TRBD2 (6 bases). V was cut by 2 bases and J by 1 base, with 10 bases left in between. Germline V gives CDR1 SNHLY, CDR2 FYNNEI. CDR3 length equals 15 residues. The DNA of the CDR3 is TGTGCCAGCAGTGAAATCGGAGGGGGCACAGATACGCAGTATTTT. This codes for CASSEIGGGTDTQYF.

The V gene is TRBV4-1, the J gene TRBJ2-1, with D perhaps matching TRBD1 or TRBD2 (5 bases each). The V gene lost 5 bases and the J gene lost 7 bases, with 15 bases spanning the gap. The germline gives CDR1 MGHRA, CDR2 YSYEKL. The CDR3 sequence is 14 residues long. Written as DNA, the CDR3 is TGCGCCAGCAGCTGGCCGGGACGGACGAATGAGCAGTTCTTC. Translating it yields CASSWPGRTNEQFF.

CDR3 sequence (DNA): TGTGCCAGCAGTTCTTCCCTAGTCCAAGAGACCCAGTACTTC. Translated: CASSSSLVQETQYF. The chain is built from TRBV6-5 and TRBJ2-5; no clear D. Germline-derived CDR1 and CDR2 are MNHEY and SVGAGI. This CDR3 spans 14 amino acids. V lost 4 bases to trimming and J lost 1 base, with 10 bases between them.

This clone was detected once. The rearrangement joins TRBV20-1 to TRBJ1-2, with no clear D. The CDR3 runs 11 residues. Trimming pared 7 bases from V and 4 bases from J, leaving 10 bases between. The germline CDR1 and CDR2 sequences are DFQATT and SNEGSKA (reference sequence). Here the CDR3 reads CSGQVAYGYTF. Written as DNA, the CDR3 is TGCAGTGGCCAAGTGGCCTATGGCTACACCTTC.

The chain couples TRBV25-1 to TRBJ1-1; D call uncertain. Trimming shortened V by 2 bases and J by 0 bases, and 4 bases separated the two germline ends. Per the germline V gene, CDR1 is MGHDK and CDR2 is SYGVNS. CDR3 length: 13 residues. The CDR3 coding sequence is TGTGCCAGCAGTGAAGGGGTGAACACTGAAGCTTTCTTT. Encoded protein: CASSEGVNTEAFF. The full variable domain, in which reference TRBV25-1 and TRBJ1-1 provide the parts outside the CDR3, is EADIYQTPRYLVIGTGKKITLECSQTMGHDKMYWYQQDPGMELHLIHYSYGVNSTEKGDLSSESTVSRIRTEHFPLTLESARPSHTSQYLCASSEGVNTEAFFGQGTRLTVV.

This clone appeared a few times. The CDR3: CASTGTGDTIYF. In DNA, the CDR3 is TGTGCCAGCACCGGGACAGGGGACACCATATATTTT. The chain couples TRBV9 to TRBJ1-3, with 10 bases matching TRBD1. The CDR3 length is 12 residues. Germline CDR1 and CDR2: SGDLS and YYNGEE. J was trimmed by 8 bases and V by 6 bases; bases with no gene match: 2.

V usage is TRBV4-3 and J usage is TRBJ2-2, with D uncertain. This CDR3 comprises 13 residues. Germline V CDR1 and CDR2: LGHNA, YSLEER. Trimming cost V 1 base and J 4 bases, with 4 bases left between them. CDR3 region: CASSQVFTGELFF. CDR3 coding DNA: TGCGCCAGCAGCCAAGTCTTCACCGGGGAGCTGTTTTTT.